This T cell receptor (beta chain) was profiled in a study of T cell responses to AZD1222 COVID-19 vaccine (dated by TCRdb to about 2021). With respect to the entire study: A total of 240 or so trial participants underwent TCR sequencing, of whom roughly 210 had received two doses of AZD1222 and some 25 had received two doses of the MenACWY control vaccine. Trial participants were enrolled by age into subgroups of 18-55, 56-69 and 70-plus years, and about 150, 27 and 61 TCR-sequenced participants, respectively, were included in these subgroups. Overall study outcomes, separate from this receptor: No day 14 peak-response samples were available, so repertoires were characterized only after the peak T cell response. In the small 56-69-year group, the increase in depth fell short of significance, most likely because of low power. Only five or six AZD1222 recipients were SARS-CoV-2 seropositive at baseline, limiting conclusions about previously exposed vaccinees. After two AZD1222 doses, spike-specific TCR breadth and depth were significantly higher than at day 0 and than in MenACWY recipients. Participants were mostly white British and included more females than males, and it was suggested by the authors that clonal diversity may have been underestimated. Epitopes outside the regions mutated in the B.1.351 and B.1.1.7 variants were reportedly recognized by nearly half of the unique spike-specific TCRs. The vaccine-associated CD4 TCRs covered the entire spike protein, and the dominant responses fell in regions 160-218 and 743-854.

As regards this clone: It lacks a known antigen. At one of its ends the junction is not consistent with the germline gene, which may arise from a read error.

The CDR3 regions of human TCRbeta chains were analyzed by immunosequencing. Turning to the authors' computational methods: Repertoire TCRs were checked for matches against a reference library of SARS-CoV-2-specific TCRs that had been generated using the MIRA antigen-specificity platform. Breadth was defined as the fraction of unique TCRs that were SARS-CoV-2-associated, and depth was defined as the fraction of total T cells that were SARS-CoV-2-associated. Using the MIRA data, each spike-specific TCR was mapped to the spike region that the TCR reacts to and placed in a CD4 or CD8 class. Log10-transformed breadth and depth values were compared by one-way ANOVA with Sidak's multiple comparisons tests. Not all clones reach the TCRdb copy of this immuneACCESS table, which keeps in-frame sequences only. Checked studies attribute under half of the gap to unresolved V genes and leave the rest unexplained. V and J calls and clone size come straight from that table; D and trimming were deduced from the DNA. The sample table contains 95,000 to 150,000 clones; only one count was recorded for more than 65% of them. 27% of the sample is taken by the ten largest.

Explained via the paper, the time point label denotes: about 28 days (+/-7) after the second vaccine dose. AZD1222 recipients given second doses at about 4 weeks or at about 12 weeks were pooled, since spike-specific TCR depth and breadth were not found to differ between the two schedules. Vaccinee samples came from UK trials COV001 and COV002, including a single-blind randomized controlled phase 2/3 trial of AZD1222 (ChAdOx1 nCoV-19) in healthy adults. Trial participant PBMC samples were collected at day 0 and day 28 after the second dose for TCRbeta chain sequencing. Measured from the cysteine to the phenylalanine, the CDR3 is 14 residues long. Only CDR3 DNA remains: 42 bases, in frame from the first base. The germline V gene yields SGHVS for CDR1 and FQNEAQ for CDR2.

The chain uses TRBV7-8 and TRBJ2-1, and TRBD2 matches 9 of the central bases. This TCR was recovered from an adult who received the AZD1222 COVID-19 vaccine. Sequencing was performed on peripheral blood, taken 28 days after the second AZD1222 dose. At the DNA level, the sequence is TGTGCCAGCAGCCTAGCGGGGTGGGAGTATGAGCAGTTCTTC. Protein translation: CASSLAGWEYEQFF.